The clone carrying this T cell receptor (beta chain) has just one count. What it binds is unknown. Trimming removed 4 bases from V and 0 bases from J; junction bases left unmatched: 10. CDR3 length: 18 residues. Germline V lookup: CDR1 LGHNA, CDR2 YSLEER. The data were obtained in a study of T cells after yellow fever vaccination. Study-wide results and limits: High-abundance clonotypes from the bulk population could contaminate FACS-sorted repertoires. Reappearance after the booster was observed for most primary-vaccination clones (96% CD4, about 90% CD8). The secondary response peaked faster, at day 5 versus 15, but was weaker.

Using its own MiXCR run on the 5' RACE reads, TCRdb lists one record per CDR3 protein. The sample carries hundreds of thousands of distinct CDR3 sequences, 15% to 20% recorded once. This chain links TRBV4-3 with TRBJ2-1; TRBD2 aligns across 9 bases. The origin of this receptor is a young man who received the YFV17D yellow fever vaccine. The input for sequencing was PBMCs, taken 15 days after the yellow fever booster vaccination. CDR3 DNA sequence: TGCGCCAGCAGCCTGGCTAGCGGGGCGGGGAGCTCCTACAATGAGCAGTTCTTC. Protein sequence: CASSLASGAGSSYNEQFF.